The 25 T cell receptor beta chains below come from one sample, sequenced in a study of CD8+ T cells in alopecia areata. In each case, RNA was isolated and then reverse transcribed into cDNA as the sequencing template. Clones were sequenced by immunoSEQ multiplex PCR, and TCRdb holds only the in-frame ones, with some missing. Found here are around 120,000 clones, 47% of them singletons; the top ten hold more than 9%. The sample comprised NKG2D-low CD8+ T cells sorted from blood. These TCRs come from a human donor with alopecia areata.

The CDR3 sequence: CASSQLAGGREQYF. The CDR3 DNA follows: TGTGCCAGCAGCCAACTAGCGGGAGGGCGCGAGCAGTACTTC. This rearrangement joins TRBV7-8 to TRBJ2-7; 13 bases are a match to TRBD2. The junction had 4 bases not matched to a gene; V was cut back by 5 bases and J by 6 bases. In germline, CDR1 is SGHVS, CDR2 FQNEAQ. CDR3 length equals 14 residues.

This clone has more than one count but fewer than ten. The chain recombines TRBV6-5 with TRBJ2-3; no clear D. The V gene's germline CDR1 is MNHEY and CDR2 SVGAGI. The V and J ends lost 2 bases and 4 bases respectively, with 7 bases between them. The CDR3 has 13 amino acids. As DNA, the CDR3 is TGTGCCAGCAGTTACGGGGTTGCAGATACGCAGTATTTT. This translates into CASSYGVADTQYF.

The chain recombines TRBV29-1 with TRBJ2-7, with D perhaps matching TRBD1 (6 bases). Germline V gene lookup returns CDR1 SQVTM and CDR2 ANQGSEA. V was shortened by 5 bases and J by 6 bases, with 11 bases between the two germline ends. The CDR3 sequence is 11 residues long. CDR3 sequence: CSVPQGPEQYF. The CDR3 bases are TGCAGCGTTCCACAGGGTCCCGAGCAGTACTTC.

This chain uses TRBV5-1 with TRBJ2-7; possible D gene TRBD1, 6 bases. CDR1 and CDR2 (germline): SGHRS, YFSETQ. The CDR3 is 13 residues long. V was cut by 4 bases and J by 5 bases, with 13 bases left in between. CDR3 in DNA: TGCGCCAGCAGCCTACGGGACACAAACGAGCAGTACTTC. Encoded protein: CASSLRDTNEQYF.

This clone was detected only a few times. This chain joins TRBV19 and TRBJ2-7, with 7 bases aligning to TRBD1. Unmatched junction bases numbered 5, after V lost 7 bases and J lost 8 bases. The germline V gene has CDR1 LNHDA and CDR2 SQIVND (reference sequence). The CDR3 has 11 residues. In DNA form, the CDR3 reads TGTGCCAGTACAGAGGGGGCGCAGCAGTACTTC. Translated: CASTEGAQQYF.

The rearrangement joins TRBV12-5 to TRBJ1-5; 11 bases map to TRBD1. The V and J ends lost 9 bases and 6 bases, in that order; junction bases with no gene match: 1. Per the germline V gene, CDR1 is LGHNT and CDR2 is FRNRAP. The CDR3 runs to 12 residues. CDR3 DNA sequence: TGTGCTAGCGGGACAGGGGGTCAGCCCCAGCATTTT. It encodes CASGTGGQPQHF.

J is TRBJ2-2 and V is TRBV29-1; 9 bases are shared with TRBD1. Germline CDR1 SQVTM, CDR2 ANQGSEA. The CDR3 totals 15 residues. J was trimmed by 6 bases and V by 4 bases; bases with no gene match: 9. The CDR3 loop reads CSVVAGTGIAGELFF. CDR3 DNA sequence: TGCAGCGTTGTAGCCGGGACAGGGATCGCCGGGGAGCTGTTTTTT.

The rearrangement links TRBV10-3 to TRBJ2-7; TRBD1 matches at 8 bases. The CDR3 sequence is 14 residues long. Germline V gene lookup returns CDR1 ENHRY and CDR2 SYGVKD. V shed 2 bases, J shed 4 bases, and the junction held 4 bases outside the gene matches. For the CDR3, the DNA is TGTGCCATCAGTGAGACAGGGGGTCAGTACGAGCAGTACTTC. It translates to CAISETGGQYEQYF.

This clone occurred a few times. V usage is TRBV29-1 and J usage is TRBJ2-7; the match to TRBD2 covers 7 bases. J gave up 6 bases and V 3 bases, and 8 bases lay outside the gene matches. The V gene's germline CDR1 is SQVTM and CDR2 ANQGSEA. The CDR3 runs to 13 residues. This chain's CDR3 is CSVELGGGLEQYF. CDR3 nucleotide sequence: TGCAGCGTTGAGCTGGGGGGGGGTCTCGAGCAGTACTTC.

A few counts support this clone. This sequence joins TRBV6-5 and TRBJ2-7, with D perhaps matching TRBD1 or TRBD2 (5 bases each). Trimming took off 5 bases at V and 3 bases at J, with 14 bases between the two ends. CDR3 length: 14 residues. CDR1 is MNHEY, CDR2 SVGAGI, per germline. In DNA form, the CDR3 reads TGTGCCAGCAGTCCTGGTGGGGGATTCTACGAGCAGTACTTC. Translating gives CASSPGGGFYEQYF.

This clone was observed a few times. The chain joins TRBV29-1 to TRBJ2-1; 9 bases fit TRBD1. Trimming took 7 bases from V and 7 from J; bases not matched to a gene: 11. This CDR3 spans 14 amino acids. The germline gives CDR1 SQVTM, CDR2 ANQGSEA. CDR3 sequence (DNA): TGCAGCGCACGGTCGGGGACAGGGTGGAATGAGCAGTTCTTC. Translation: CSARSGTGWNEQFF.

This chain links TRBV29-1 with TRBJ2-6, with a possible D match to TRBD1 (6 bases). Germline V gene data show CDR1 as SQVTM and CDR2 as ANQGSEA. This CDR3 has 17 amino acids. V dropped 1 base and J dropped 3 bases, with 16 bases sitting between them. The CDR3 region is CSVEGQQGRSGANVLTF. As DNA, the CDR3 is TGCAGCGTTGAAGGTCAACAGGGCAGGAGTGGGGCCAACGTCCTGACTTTC.

The chain links TRBV27 to TRBJ2-5; a possible D gene is TRBD2 (6 bases). Per the germline V gene, CDR1 is MNHEY and CDR2 is SMNVEV (reference sequence). CDR3 length: 13 residues. The V and J ends lost 3 bases and 5 bases respectively, with 10 bases between them. CDR3 amino acids: CASSFGRRETQYF. As DNA, the CDR3 is TGTGCCAGCAGTTTTGGGAGGAGGGAGACCCAGTACTTC.

This clone was counted between two and nine times. V and J are TRBV29-1 and TRBJ2-3; D may match TRBD1 or TRBD2 (5 bases each). CDR1 is SQVTM, CDR2 ANQGSEA, per germline. There are 15 residues in the CDR3. V lost 1 base to trimming and J lost 2 bases, with 13 bases between them. The CDR3 reads CSVEGGAGPTDTQYF. In nucleotides, the CDR3 is TGCAGCGTTGAAGGAGGGGCGGGTCCCACAGATACGCAGTATTTT.

This clone was counted between two and nine times. J is TRBJ2-5 and V is TRBV29-1; D ambiguous. Germline V CDR1 and CDR2: SQVTM, ANQGSEA. There are 12 residues in the CDR3. V was pared by 7 bases and J by 5 bases, with 14 bases between. CDR3 nucleotide sequence: TGCAGCGCTAACACGGAACTGGAGACCCAGTACTTC. It is translated as CSANTELETQYF.

Note on this clone: Within the sample, other DNA sequences also encode this same CDR3. This chain links TRBV27 with TRBJ2-7, with 10 bases aligning to TRBD1. V lost 2 bases, J lost 5 bases, and 0 bases stayed unmatched. The CDR3 extends over 13 amino acids. Germline CDR1 reads MNHEY; CDR2 reads SMNVEV (reference sequence). Here the CDR3 reads CASSLGTGDEQYF. The CDR3 DNA is TGTGCCAGCAGTTTAGGGACAGGGGACGAGCAGTACTTC.

The CDR3 DNA follows: TGTGCCAGCAGTTTAGCAGGGATGAACACTGAAGCTTTCTTT. Residues: CASSLAGMNTEAFF. The rearrangement joins TRBV27 to TRBJ1-1; the D gene is possibly TRBD1 (5 bases). From germline, CDR1 is MNHEY and CDR2 SMNVEV (reference sequence). The CDR3 consists of 14 residues. V was cut by 2 bases and J by 0 bases, with 7 bases left in between.

The rearrangement uses TRBV7-8 and TRBJ2-2, with D perhaps matching TRBD2 (6 bases). V gave up 3 bases and J gave up 6 bases, with 11 bases separating them. The CDR3 totals 14 residues. The germline gives CDR1 SGHVS, CDR2 FQNEAQ. CDR3 coding DNA: TGTGCCAGCAGCTTTCGACTAGATGCCGGGGAGCTGTTTTTT. Encoded protein: CASSFRLDAGELFF.

The V and J genes are TRBV6-6 and TRBJ2-3; D possibly matches TRBD1 or TRBD2 (5 bases each). The CDR3 runs 14 residues. Trimming took off 8 bases at V and 1 base at J, with 13 bases between the two ends. CDR1 and CDR2 (germline): MNHNY, SVGAGI (reference sequence). The CDR3 sequence is CASGTGRGTDTQYF. Written as DNA, the CDR3 is TGTGCCAGCGGGACGGGACGGGGCACAGATACGCAGTATTTT.

The table lists this clone with a few counts. The same CDR3 is also encoded by other DNA sequences in this sample. This rearrangement joins TRBV29-1 to TRBJ2-1; D remains unclear. Germline V gene data show CDR1 as SQVTM and CDR2 as ANQGSEA. CDR3 size: 13 residues. V was clipped by 1 base and J by 6 bases, with 10 bases between them. CDR3 sequence reads: CSVEGGRGNEQFF. Here the CDR3 DNA reads TGCAGCGTTGAAGGGGGTAGAGGCAATGAGCAGTTCTTC.

This clone was detected only a few times. The chain carries TRBV30 and TRBJ2-2; D might be TRBD1 (6 bases). CDR3 size: 15 residues. Trimming cost V 0 bases and J 6 bases, with 14 bases left between them. Germline V gives CDR1 GTSNPN, CDR2 SVGIG (reference sequence). Here the CDR3 DNA reads TGTGCCTGGAGTGTACCGGCAGGGGAGTCCGGGGAGCTGTTTTTT. Translated, it gives CAWSVPAGESGELFF.

In the case of this clone: Other nucleotide sequences from this sample produce the same CDR3. This chain links TRBV29-1 with TRBJ2-3; tentative D call: TRBD2 (5 bases). CDR3 length equals 11 residues. Trimming stripped 2 bases from V and 6 bases from J, with 6 bases between. Germline CDR1 SQVTM, CDR2 ANQGSEA. CDR3 loop: CSVETGDTQYF. The CDR3 nucleotides read TGCAGCGTTGAAACGGGGGATACGCAGTATTTT.

The rearrangement uses TRBV2 and TRBJ1-5; a weak D match, TRBD1 (5 bases). CDR3 length equals 16 residues. The V gene lost 3 bases and the J gene lost 0 bases, with 12 bases spanning the gap. CDR1 and CDR2 from the germline V gene are SNHLY and FYNNEI. The CDR3 sequence is CASSDGGVYSNQPQHF. The CDR3, as DNA: TGTGCCAGCAGTGACGGGGGGGTTTATAGCAATCAGCCCCAGCATTTT.

This clone was observed a few times. V and J are TRBV29-1 and TRBJ1-1, with D maybe TRBD1 (5 bases). Trimming shortened V by 6 bases and J by 2 bases, and 19 bases separated the two germline ends. Per the germline V gene, CDR1 is SQVTM and CDR2 is ANQGSEA. This CDR3 contains 15 residues. In DNA, the CDR3 is TGCAGCGTCCCCCTCTCGCAGGGACGAAACACTGAAGCTTTCTTT. Translation gives CSVPLSQGRNTEAFF.

This chain joins TRBV4-1 and TRBJ2-4; TRBD1 aligns across 7 bases. The germline CDR1 and CDR2 sequences are MGHRA and YSYEKL. The V segment lost 10 bases and the J segment 5 bases; nucleotides outside the gene matches: 5. The CDR3 loop spans 12 amino acids. The CDR3 DNA follows: TGCGCCACCCAAGGGACAGAAAACATTCAGTACTTC. It is translated as CATQGTENIQYF.